This is a list of T cell receptor beta chains from one sample in a study of cytomegalovirus exposure and HLA in healthy donors. Sequencing used immunoSEQ multiplex PCR; TCRdb keeps in-frame clones, though not all of them. Of around 150,000 clones in the sample, approximately 83% were seen once. The sequencing input was PBMCs. The receptors were sampled from a man younger than 35 in good health and CMV-seropositive. CDR3s include the opening cysteine and the closing phenylalanine or tryptophan.

TRBJ2-1 | TRBV5-1 | CASSVGSPLDEQFF
TRBJ2-5 | TRBV5-4 | CASSRTGAQDAQYF
TRBJ1-2 | TRBV2 | CASSGTGGRLSGYTF
TRBJ2-7 | TRBV7-9 | CASSLAGTGYEQYF
TRBJ2-7 | TRBV7-9 | CASIEGSLSYEQYF
TRBJ2-3 | TRBV27 | CASSPGRMQYF
TRBJ2-5 | TRBV5-1 | CVSSLGGTEETQYF
TRBJ1-1 | TRBV18 | CASSRRRAGGENTEAFF
TRBJ2-7 | TRBV14 | CASNIGTYEQYF
TRBJ1-2 | TRBV27 | CASSSGQGASGYTF
TRBJ2-4 | TRBV6-5 | CASSYSPAGFKNIQYF